This passage covers 17 T cell receptor beta chains from one sample sequenced in a study of shared clonotypes between healthy human individuals. Data came from immunoSEQ multiplex PCR; TCRdb stores just in-frame clones and leaves some out. The sample includes 2 million to 2.5 million clones, roughly 95% of them seen just once. The sequenced sample was naive CD4+ T cells sorted from blood. Described subset: CD45RA+ positively selected. These receptors were taken from a man aged 18 to 30 in good health.

The chain has TRBV28 and TRBJ1-4; D is uncertain. V was clipped by 6 bases and J by 0 bases, with 11 bases between them. The CDR3 is made up of 15 amino acids. Germline assignment: CDR1 MDHEN and CDR2 SYDVKM. Written as DNA, the CDR3 is TGTGCCAGCAGCCCAGTGCGGTCAACTAATGAAAAACTGTTTTTT. Its translation: CASSPVRSTNEKLFF.

The chain recombines TRBV6-5 with TRBJ1-3; D is undetermined. V was cut by 0 bases and J by 0 bases, with 9 bases left in between. The CDR3 contains 16 residues. Germline CDR1 reads MNHEY; CDR2 reads SVGAGI. In nucleotides, the CDR3 is TGTGCCAGCAGTTACTCGATCGGGCGCTCTGGAAACACCATATATTTT. Amino acid sequence: CASSYSIGRSGNTIYF.

CDR3 region: CASSQVHYEQYF. CDR3 nucleotide sequence: TGCGCCAGCAGCCAGGTCCACTACGAGCAGTACTTC. This chain uses TRBV4-1 with TRBJ2-7; D gene ambiguous. The CDR3 extends over 12 amino acids. The V end was cut by 3 bases, the J end by 3 bases, with 6 bases between. Germline V gives CDR1 MGHRA, CDR2 YSYEKL.

This chain uses TRBV6-1 with TRBJ1-5; TRBD1 is a possible D gene (5 bases). The V end lost 3 bases, the J end lost 7 bases, and 10 bases lay between the germline ends. The CDR3 covers 13 residues. Germline V gene sequence: CDR1 MNHNS, CDR2 SASEGT. CDR3 DNA: TGTGCCAGCAGTGATGAAAGGGGCCAGCCCCAGCATTTT. This sequence encodes CASSDERGQPQHF.

This chain connects TRBV7-2 to TRBJ2-5; weak D call: TRBD2 (5 bases). V gave up 1 base and J gave up 5 bases, with 14 bases separating them. Germline V gene data show CDR1 as SGHTA and CDR2 as FQGNSA. CDR3 length equals 15 residues. The CDR3 region has the DNA TGTGCCAGCAGCTTAGGAGGGATGCTAACGGAGACCCAGTACTTC. Translation: CASSLGGMLTETQYF.

This clone has a handful of counts. The CDR3 loop is CSIRAGYYEQYF. The CDR3 DNA is TGCAGCATCCGGGCGGGATACTACGAGCAGTACTTC. The V and J genes are TRBV29-1 and TRBJ2-7; tentative D call: TRBD2 (6 bases). Trimming removed 8 bases from V and 3 bases from J, with 14 bases in between. This CDR3 region has 12 residues. Germline loops: CDR1 SQVTM, CDR2 ANQGSEA.

This clone was seen more than once but under ten times. The J gene is TRBJ2-2, the V gene TRBV19; D gene unclear. V lost 4 bases and J 6 bases, leaving 9 bases between the germline ends. The CDR3 runs to 13 residues. CDR1 and CDR2 from the germline V gene are LNHDA and SQIVND (reference sequence). The CDR3 DNA reads TGTGCCAGTAGTACCCTAGGCCCCGGGGAGCTGTTTTTT. As protein: CASSTLGPGELFF.

The chain carries TRBV5-1 and TRBJ2-3; weak D call: TRBD2 (5 bases). Germline lookup yields CDR1 SGHRS and CDR2 YFSETQ. V shed 4 bases and J shed 1 base, with 22 bases lying between them. The CDR3 has 18 amino acids. CDR3 protein: CASSPRGSLLVRTDTQYF. As DNA, the CDR3 is TGCGCCAGCAGCCCCCGGGGTAGCTTACTAGTTCGCACAGATACGCAGTATTTT.

The rearrangement joins TRBV6-1 to TRBJ2-7; maybe TRBD1 (6 bases). V shed 3 bases and J shed 0 bases, with 15 bases lying between them. The germline V gene encodes CDR1 MNHNS and CDR2 SASEGT. The CDR3 length is 16 residues. The CDR3 DNA follows: TGTGCCAGCAGTGACGTAGACAGGCTGAGCTCCTACGAGCAGTACTTC. This codes for CASSDVDRLSSYEQYF.

This clone was recorded only once. The chain joins TRBV30 to TRBJ2-2; D gene ambiguous. V was pared by 5 bases and J by 1 base, with 11 bases between. The germline V gene has CDR1 GTSNPN and CDR2 SVGIG (reference sequence). The CDR3 length is 14 residues. In DNA, the CDR3 is TGTGCCTGGCATGACGGCTTGAACACCGGGGAGCTGTTTTTT. Amino acids: CAWHDGLNTGELFF. Complete variable domain (other parts from reference TRBV30 and TRBJ2-2): SQTIHQWPATLVQPVGSPLSLECTVEGTSNPNLYWYRQAAGRGLQLLFYSVGIGQISSEVPQNLSASRPQDRQFILSSKKLLLSDSGFYLCAWHDGLNTGELFFGEGSRLTVL.

The rearrangement links TRBV6-5 to TRBJ1-6, with 8 bases that match TRBD1. Trimming cost V 10 bases and J 14 bases; bases outside gene matches: 13. The CDR3 is made up of 13 amino acids. Germline V gene lookup returns CDR1 MNHEY and CDR2 SVGAGI. DNA of the CDR3: TGTGCCACTATGACAGGGGATTTTTCGGCCCTCCACTTT. Its translation is CATMTGDFSALHF.

The sample holds a few counts of this clone. The CDR3 DNA reads TGTGCCAGCAGTGCGGACCCAGGGGGAAGGAGCTCCTACGAGCAGTACTTC. As protein: CASSADPGGRSSYEQYF. The chain links TRBV6-1 to TRBJ2-7, with 7 bases identical to TRBD1. The trim removed 4 bases at V and 0 bases at J, leaving 12 bases unmatched. Per germline, CDR1 MNHNS and CDR2 SASEGT. This CDR3 has 17 residues.

This chain links TRBV7-8 with TRBJ2-5; weak D call: TRBD2 (5 bases). CDR3 length: 14 amino acids. The germline V gene encodes CDR1 SGHVS and CDR2 FQNEAQ. Trimming removed 5 bases from V and 2 bases from J, with 12 bases in between. CDR3 region: CASSLDGGQETQYF. In nucleotides, the CDR3 is TGTGCCAGCAGCCTCGACGGAGGACAAGAGACCCAGTACTTC.

The chain employs TRBV7-2 and TRBJ1-5; D gene ambiguous. The germline CDR1 and CDR2 sequences are SGHTA and FQGNSA. Trimming stripped 4 bases from V and 2 bases from J, with 9 bases between. The CDR3 runs 14 residues. The CDR3 bases are TGTGCCAGCAGCTCAGGTGATCGCAATCAGCCCCAGCATTTT. It is translated as CASSSGDRNQPQHF.

V usage is TRBV2 and J usage is TRBJ1-4, with D possibly matching TRBD1 (5 bases). The CDR3 consists of 14 residues. Germline V lookup: CDR1 SNHLY, CDR2 FYNNEI. V lost 8 bases, J lost 3 bases, and 13 bases lay in between. This chain's CDR3 is CASLGTASNEKLFF. The CDR3, as DNA: TGTGCCAGCTTAGGGACTGCCTCTAATGAAAAACTGTTTTTT.

To note about this clone: Other nucleotide sequences in the sample specify the same CDR3. V gene TRBV9 combines with J gene TRBJ1-6; TRBD1 matches 9 bases. Germline loops: CDR1 SGDLS, CDR2 YYNGEE. The CDR3 consists of 15 residues. The V segment lost 0 bases and the J segment 10 bases; nucleotides outside the gene matches: 5. DNA for the CDR3: TGTGCCAGCAGCGTAGTGGGACAGGGTGGGTCACCCCTCCACTTT. This encodes CASSVVGQGGSPLHF. The whole variable domain, remainder taken from reference TRBV9 and TRBJ1-6, is DSGVTQTPKHLITATGQRVTLRCSPRSGDLSVYWYQQSLDQGLQFLIQYYNGEERAKGNILERFSAQQFPDLHSELNLSSLELGDSALYFCASSVVGQGGSPLHFGNGTRLTVT.

The rearrangement joins TRBV10-3 to TRBJ2-7; TRBD2 matches at 7 bases. The CDR3 covers 16 residues. Trimming cost V 2 bases and J 0 bases; bases outside gene matches: 7. Germline V CDR1 and CDR2: ENHRY, SYGVKD. The DNA of the CDR3 is TGTGCCATCAGTGAGGCGGGCGGGAGCATCTCCTACGAGCAGTACTTC. It yields the protein CAISEAGGSISYEQYF.